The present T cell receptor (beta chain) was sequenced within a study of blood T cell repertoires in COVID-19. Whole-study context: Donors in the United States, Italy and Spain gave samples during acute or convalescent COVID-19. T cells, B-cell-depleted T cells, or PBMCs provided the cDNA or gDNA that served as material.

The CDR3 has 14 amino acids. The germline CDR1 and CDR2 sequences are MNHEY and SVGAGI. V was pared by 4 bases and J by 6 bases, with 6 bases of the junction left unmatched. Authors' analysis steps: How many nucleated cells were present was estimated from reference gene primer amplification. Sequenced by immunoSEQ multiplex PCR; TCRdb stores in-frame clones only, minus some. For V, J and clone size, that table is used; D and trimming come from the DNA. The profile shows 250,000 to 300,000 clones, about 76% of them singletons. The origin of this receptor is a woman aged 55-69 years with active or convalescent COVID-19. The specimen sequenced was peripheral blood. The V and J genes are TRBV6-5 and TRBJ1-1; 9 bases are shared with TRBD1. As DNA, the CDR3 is TGTGCCAGCAGTTCCATGGGGACAGGGCCTGAAGCTTTCTTT. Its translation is CASSSMGTGPEAFF.